A single sample gave rise to the 23 T cell receptor beta chains below, sequenced in a study of tumor and adjacent non-tumor tissue in lung cancer. No cell sorting was done before RNA was extracted from the tissue. TCRbeta libraries were built with three rounds of nested PCR, modified from ARM-PCR. TCRdb redid the calling of the multiplex PCR reads with MiXCR, one entry per CDR3 protein. This table has approximately 79,000 distinct CDR3 sequences, about three fifths appearing once. What was sequenced was lung tumor tissue. These TCRs come from a man between 65 and 85 years old with non-small cell lung cancer.

This clonotype was counted at least ten times. This sequence joins TRBV4-2 and TRBJ2-3; a possible D gene is TRBD2 (6 bases). This CDR3 is built from 15 residues. Trimming removed 0 bases from V and 4 bases from J, with 11 bases in between. CDR1 and CDR2 (germline): LGHNA, YNFKEQ. CDR3 sequence reads: CASSQDRGRPDTQYF. The CDR3 DNA reads TGTGCCAGCAGCCAAGATCGGGGGAGGCCAGATACGCAGTATTTT.

A note on this clonotype: At one boundary the junction diverges from the germline segment, which might be a read error. V and J are TRBV20-1 and TRBJ1-6; D unresolved. Per the germline V gene, CDR1 is DFQATT and CDR2 is SNEGSKA (reference sequence). The CDR3 is 15 amino acids. The CDR3: CSAPPRRSHNSLLHF. CDR3 DNA sequence: TGCAGTGCTCCCCCAAGACGGAGCCATAATTCACTCCTCCACTTT.

This sequence joins TRBV20-1 and TRBJ2-7; no reliable D call. Germline values: CDR1 DFQATT, CDR2 SNEGSKA (reference sequence). The CDR3 spans 13 residues. Trimming removed 7 bases at V and 2 bases at J, with 15 bases between. The CDR3 sequence: CSGRTIATYEQYF. CDR3 nucleotides: TGCAGTGGCAGGACCATCGCGACCTACGAGCAGTACTTC.

This clonotype showed up just once. At one of its ends the junction is not consistent with the germline gene, which may arise from a read error. The rearrangement joins TRBV11-2 to TRBJ2-5; D call uncertain. The CDR3 loop spans 13 amino acids. Per the germline V gene, CDR1 is SGHAT and CDR2 is FQNNGV. The CDR3 coding sequence is TGTGTCAGCAGCCTTATTCGATTGGAGACCCAGTACTTC. This gives the protein CVSSLIRLETQYF.

This clonotype occurred once. V gene TRBV29-1 combines with J gene TRBJ2-7, with D possibly called TRBD1 or TRBD2 (5 bases each). Looked up from germline, CDR1 is SQVTM and CDR2 is ANQGSEA. This CDR3 has 13 amino acids. The V end lost 4 bases, the J end lost 3 bases, and 13 bases lay between the germline ends. This chain's CDR3 is CSVGERGGYEQYF. In DNA, the CDR3 is TGCAGCGTTGGAGAGAGGGGCGGCTACGAGCAGTACTTC.

This clonotype was detected only once. V gene TRBV28 combines with J gene TRBJ2-1; D gene ambiguous. Germline loops: CDR1 MDHEN, CDR2 SYDVKM. V was clipped by 3 bases and J by 3 bases, with 6 bases between them. This CDR3 is 13 amino acids long. DNA of the CDR3: TGTGCCAGCAGTTTCGGCCACTACAATGAGCAGTTCTTC. Encoded protein: CASSFGHYNEQFF.

This clonotype was counted a few times. Possible read error: a much larger clone is one base away. The J gene is TRBJ2-7, the V gene TRBV20-1, with D tentatively TRBD1 (5 bases). The CDR3 is 13 amino acids. V was clipped by 6 bases and J by 5 bases, with 17 bases between them. The germline CDR1 and CDR2 sequences are DFQATT and SNEGSKA (reference sequence). The CDR3 loop reads CSAQSRVDNEQYF. The CDR3 region has the DNA TGCAGTGCCCAAAGTCGAGTGGACAACGAGCAGTACTTC.

The V call is TRBV6-1, the J call TRBJ2-2; unclear D gene. This CDR3 is 16 amino acids long. Per germline, CDR1 MNHNS and CDR2 SASEGT. V gave up 2 bases and J gave up 10 bases, with 20 bases separating them. The CDR3 protein is CASSEQARLTSEELFF. CDR3 DNA: TGTGCCAGCAGTGAACAAGCGCGGCTAACGTCCGAGGAGCTGTTTTTT.

Comments on this clonotype: An end of the junction differs from the germline gene, which may be a read error. V is TRBV29-1 and J is TRBJ2-2; possibly TRBD2 for D (5 bases). This CDR3 has 12 amino acids. The germline V gene encodes CDR1 SQVTM and CDR2 ANQGSEA. CDR3 protein: CSSSKSAGELFF. CDR3 DNA: TGCAGCTCTTCAAAGTCGGCCGGGGAACTGTTTTTT.

V and J are TRBV27 and TRBJ2-2; TRBD2 matches at 7 bases. Germline CDR1 MNHEY, CDR2 SMNVEV (reference sequence). The ends lost 3 bases at V and 0 bases at J; junction bases unmatched: 4. There are 16 residues in the CDR3. Written as DNA, the CDR3 is TGTGCCAGCAGTTTTAGGGAGGGACCGAACACCGGGGAGCTGTTTTTT. It yields the protein CASSFREGPNTGELFF.

This clonotype appeared many times. The chain carries TRBV4-2 and TRBJ2-3, with 13 bases fitting TRBD2. The CDR3 loop spans 18 amino acids. The V segment lost 3 bases and the J segment 3 bases; nucleotides outside the gene matches: 9. Germline V gene sequence: CDR1 LGHNA, CDR2 YNFKEQ. CDR3 loop: CASSQRALAGGITDTQYF. The CDR3 nucleotides read TGTGCCAGCAGCCAGAGGGCACTAGCGGGAGGGATTACAGATACGCAGTATTTT.

Note on this clonotype: The junction shows a germline mismatch at one end, possibly a read error. The chain couples TRBV6-5 to TRBJ2-5, with D perhaps TRBD1 (7 bases). The CDR3 runs 17 residues. Germline assignment: CDR1 MNHEY and CDR2 SVGAGI. The CDR3 sequence is CAISYNRGTSTQETQYF. DNA for the CDR3: TGTGCCATCAGTTATAACAGGGGAACTAGCACCCAAGAGACCCAGTACTTC.

This clonotype was detected only a few times. The rearrangement uses TRBV12-3 or TRBV12-4 and TRBJ2-2, with D uncertain. The CDR3 runs 14 residues. V was pared by 5 bases and J by 10 bases, with 17 bases between. The CDR3 sequence: CASSPLILGEELFF. The DNA for the CDR3 is TGTGCCAGCAGTCCCCTGATACTTGGGGAGGAGCTGTTTTTT.

Comments on this clonotype: This may be a read error, as it is one base from a much larger clone. Given the absence of the conserved phenylalanine or tryptophan at the CDR3 end, a read error is likely. The limits of the CDR3 on the DNA are not certain, so only TCRdb's listed CDR3 is given. The chain links TRBV30 to TRBJ1-1; the D call in the table, TRBD1, was not verified against the DNA. Looked up from germline, CDR1 is GTSNPN and CDR2 is SVGIG (reference sequence). The CDR3 adds up to 10 amino acids, both ends counted. This chain's CDR3 is CAWSPGPWFS.

Of note for this clonotype: A much larger clone lies one base from this, so it may be a read error. V and J are TRBV29-1 and TRBJ1-2; 10 bases fit TRBD1. The CDR3 loop spans 13 amino acids. CDR1 is SQVTM, CDR2 ANQGSEA, per germline. CDR3 residues: CSVGQGADYDYTF. The CDR3 DNA reads as TGCAGCGTTGGACAGGGGGCGGACTATGACTACACCTTC. The whole variable domain, filled in from reference TRBV29-1 and TRBJ1-2, reads SAVISQKPSRDICQRGTSLTIQCQVDSQVTMMFWYRQQPGQSLTLIATANQGSEATYESGFVIDKFPISRPNLTFSTLTVSNMSPEDSSIYLCSVGQGADYDYTFGSGTRLTVV.

This rearrangement joins TRBV18 to TRBJ2-3; no clear D gene. This CDR3 comprises 15 residues. Trimming removed 8 bases at V and 2 bases at J, with 17 bases between. Germline V CDR1 and CDR2: KGHSH, LQKENI. In DNA, the CDR3 is TGTGCCAGCAGTGAGGAACATGGGGACACAGATACGCAGTATTTT. Translating gives CASSEEHGDTDTQYF.

As to this clonotype: The junction and the germline gene differ at one end; a read error may be behind it. The chain couples TRBV6-1 to TRBJ1-5; no clear D gene. Germline assignment: CDR1 MNHNS and CDR2 SASEGT. The CDR3 has 15 residues. The CDR3 coding sequence is TGTGCCAGCACTCCGACGGCTAACAGCGATCAGCCTCAGCATTTT. The encoded protein is CASTPTANSDQPQHF.

This clonotype was observed a handful of times. A much larger clone sits a single nucleotide away, making a read error possible. V and J are TRBV28 and TRBJ1-1; D might be TRBD1 (6 bases). CDR3 size: 13 residues. Germline CDR1 and CDR2: MDHEN and SYDVKM. The DNA of the CDR3 is TGTGCCACCATACAGGGATGGGACACTGGAGCTTTCTTT. This sequence encodes CATIQGWDTGAFF.

With regard to this clonotype: A much larger clone lies a single base off, so this may be a read error. The gene calls are TRBV30 and TRBJ1-6; 7 bases map to TRBD1. Germline values: CDR1 GTSNPN, CDR2 SVGIG (reference sequence). V was clipped by 1 base and J by 7 bases; unmatched bases: 10. CDR3 length: 16 residues. This CDR3 reads CAWSESGPRGNSPLHF. The CDR3 region has the DNA TGTGCCTGGAGTGAATCAGGGCCCAGGGGGAATTCACCCCTCCACTTT.

A remark on this clonotype: Because the CDR3 is missing its conserved closing phenylalanine or tryptophan, this is likely a read error. The chain combines TRBV6-5 with TRBJ2-7; 8 nucleotides align to TRBD2. V dropped 6 bases and J dropped 7; count of bases not matched to a gene: 11. Germline loops: CDR1 MNHEY, CDR2 SVGAGI. The CDR3 is 14 residues long. The CDR3 DNA reads as TGTGCCAGCAGCCCCGGGGGGGGGTCTTGGGAGCAGTACCCC. As protein: CASSPGGGSWEQYP.

Notes on this clonotype: One junction end disagrees with the germline gene, perhaps due to a read error. The J gene is TRBJ2-2, the V gene TRBV11-2; D perhaps matches TRBD2 (5 bases). Germline-derived CDR1 and CDR2 are SGHAT and FQNNGV. The CDR3 covers 15 residues. CDR3 in DNA: TGTGCCAGCAGCTCAGAAGCGGTTGTGGCCCGGGAACTGTTTTTT. Encoded protein: CASSSEAVVARELFF.

Note on this clonotype: A read error may produce the germline difference seen at one junction end. The genes are TRBV11-3 and TRBJ2-3; the D gene is possibly TRBD1 (5 bases). Germline V gene sequence: CDR1 SGHNT, CDR2 YENEEA. The CDR3 spans 15 residues. The CDR3 DNA reads TGTGCCAACAGCTTAGGGGCCGTTCCGACAGATACGCAGTATTTT. Translation gives CANSLGAVPTDTQYF. The full variable domain, completed using reference TRBV11-3 and TRBJ2-3, is EAGVVQSPRYKIIEKKQPVAFWCNPISGHNTLYWYLQNLGQGPELLIRYENEEAVDDSQLPKDRFSAERLKGVDSTLKIQPAELGDSAVYLCANSLGAVPTDTQYFGPGTRLTVL.

The sample holds many counts of this clonotype. J is TRBJ2-1 and V is TRBV7-9; 9 bases are shared with TRBD2. The CDR3 covers 15 residues. Germline V gene sequence: CDR1 SEHNR, CDR2 FQNEAQ (reference sequence). The V gene end was trimmed by 3 bases and the J gene end by 6 bases; junction bases not matched to a gene: 6. This chain's CDR3 is CASSFVRGGRNEQFF. The CDR3 DNA reads TGTGCCAGCAGCTTTGTGCGGGGGGGCCGCAATGAGCAGTTCTTC.